This entry features one TCR beta chain sequence. Its matching antigen is unknown. The sample is drawn from a study of beta chain features in type 1 diabetes. Based on CD45RO/CCR7/CD25/CD127/CD95/CD27, CD4+ regulatory, stem cell-like memory, naive and central memory cells were sorted. The entirety of the isolated RNA underwent reverse transcription, so expressed TCRB transcripts were sequenced. Data came from immunoSEQ multiplex PCR; TCRdb stores just in-frame clones and leaves some out. Seen here are around 430,000 clones, 25% to 35% observed once, and the top ten hold about 0.065%. V shed 1 base and J 1 base; nucleotides not matched to a gene: 13. Germline CDR1 reads SGHNT; CDR2 reads YYREEE (reference sequence). The CDR3 is made up of 20 amino acids. Study-level points and caveats: The cDNA sequencing approach could over-represent high-TCR-expressing cells. For Type 1 diabetes patients, all four CD4+ subsets carried TCRB CDR3s that were moderately but significantly shorter.

The receptor was derived from a man between 18 and 29 years old in good health. Sample: naive CD4+ T cells from blood. The rearrangement links TRBV5-4 to TRBJ2-3; TRBD2 agrees at 12 bases. The CDR3 nucleotides read TGTGCCAGCAGCTTGAAGCCTAGCGGGAGGGGGATCGTCGGCACAGATACGCAGTATTTT. Translating gives CASSLKPSGRGIVGTDTQYF.